This is a list of T cell receptor beta chains from one sample in a study of T cells in Graves' hyperthyroidism and ophthalmopathy. MiXCR was run by TCRdb on the multiplex PCR reads, yielding one entry per CDR3 protein. The sample lists 660,000 or so distinct CDR3 sequences; around 21% were seen once. Sequencing was carried out using blood. The receptors were sampled from a man younger than 40 with Graves' ophthalmopathy. CDR3s include the opening cysteine and the closing phenylalanine or tryptophan. A D gene is named only where the DNA matches it firmly. The size entry is marked missing in some rows and otherwise reads once, few, many or a size class.

J gene | V gene | clone size | D gene | CDR3 protein | CDR3 DNA
TRBJ2-7 | TRBV12-5 | few | - | CASGPPYEQYF | TGTGCTAGTGGGCCCCCCTACGAGCAGTACTTC
TRBJ2-2 | TRBV11-2 | many | TRBD2 | CASSFVLADTGELFF | TGTGCCAGCTCCTTCGTTCTAGCGGACACCGGGGAGCTGTTTTTT
TRBJ2-7 | TRBV27 | few | - | CASSPKTKSIYEQYF | TGTGCCAGCAGTCCAAAGACTAAGTCGATTTACGAGCAGTACTTC
TRBJ1-6 | TRBV28 | many | - | CATSGNSPLHF | TGTGCCACCTCTGGCAATTCACCCCTCCACTTT
TRBJ2-7 | TRBV7-8 | few | - | CASRDPAGLGQQYF | TGTGCCAGCAGGGACCCCGCGGGTTTAGGTCAGCAGTACTTC
TRBJ2-1 | TRBV29-1 | few | - | CSMIQGASGGNEQFF | TGCAGCATGATTCAGGGGGCGAGCGGGGGGAATGAGCAGTTCTTC
TRBJ2-6 | TRBV20-1 | - | - | CSAREHSFSGANVLTF | TGCAGTGCTAGAGAGCACAGTTTCTCTGGGGCCAACGTCCTGACTTTC
TRBJ1-2 | TRBV7-2 | many | TRBD1 | CASSLEGASYGYTF | TGTGCCAGCAGCTTAGAGGGGGCCAGCTATGGCTACACCTTC
TRBJ1-1 | TRBV7-2 | - | - | CASMVGGTTEAFF | TGTGCCAGCATGGTCGGGGGGACCACTGAAGCTTTCTTT
TRBJ2-1 | TRBV5-1 | few | TRBD2 | CASSWAAGEVNEQFF | TGCGCCAGCAGCTGGGCGGCGGGAGAGGTCAATGAGCAGTTCTTC